This TCR beta chain was sequenced during a study of Graves' ophthalmopathy and Graves' hyperthyroidism. Study results and caveats: Blood also carried most expanded thyroid clonotypes exceeding 0.001 frequency.

The sequenced template was RNA, covering the TCR beta CDR3 region. The workflow started with a first-round RT-PCR run with HTBI primers and then moved on to a second-round multiplex PCR. TCRdb recomputed calls from the multiplex PCR reads with MiXCR, one row per CDR3 protein. The sample consists of some 200,000 distinct CDR3 sequences, just under 30% of them appearing once. At least ten counts were recorded for this clonotype. Antigen: not known. A duration under 3 months, NOSPECS ≥4, CAS ≥3 and moderate-to-severe activity characterized the donors with ophthalmopathy. Per the germline V gene, CDR1 is SGHAT and CDR2 is FQNNGV. CDR3 size: 14 residues. Trimming cost V 4 bases and J 6 bases, with 15 bases left between them.

This sequence originates from a man aged 45-60 years with Graves' ophthalmopathy. The J gene is TRBJ1-1, the V gene TRBV11-2; D unclear. Sequences were obtained from peripheral blood. DNA of the CDR3: TGTGCCAGCAGCTCCGATAATATAGTGGCTGAAGCTTTCTTT. Its translation is CASSSDNIVAEAFF.